This record concerns one TCR beta chain sequence. This clone is termed large (0.1 to 1%). The specificity of this receptor is unknown. Per-base quality was not reported, and no clone a single base away is much larger than it. The CDR1 and CDR2 encoded by the germline V gene are MGHDK and SYGVNS. At the junction V is shortened by 5 bases and J by 4 bases, with 8 bases in between. From the cysteine through the phenylalanine, the CDR3 covers 13 amino acids. Kept here is only the CDR3 DNA, which spans 39 bases and is read in frame from base 1. These data are taken from a study of sequential checkpoint blockade in melanoma (dated by TCRdb to 2018 to 2020). Regarding the research as a whole: Using 1:1 randomization, the trial assigned patients either to first-line nivolumab followed by ipilimumab (arm A) or to ipilimumab followed by nivolumab (arm B). Both trial sequences were followed by maintenance nivolumab. DNA from about a hundred pretreatment melanoma tumor samples underwent TCRbeta immunosequencing. For 20 to 25 patients, matched tumor biopsies were taken both before treatment and at week 13, after single-agent nivolumab (arm A) or ipilimumab (arm B). Around three quarters of the matched pre- and post-treatment tumor biopsy pairs came from the same lesion.

The treatment or condition label on this specimen signifies: randomized to nivolumab then ipilimumab (arm A) or the reverse (arm B). Prior DNA-damaging chemotherapy had not been received by any trial patient. The samples were obtained from melanoma patients enrolled in CheckMate 064, an open-label, randomized phase II trial testing sequential checkpoint blockade. Genomic DNA from formalin-fixed paraffin-embedded (FFPE) tissue samples was used for tumor TCR sequencing. The paper as a whole reports these results and caveats: The model for predicting response that combines TCR metrics with mutation burden needs to be validated in larger, independent patient cohorts. Patients whose tumor T-cell fraction and clonality increased by week 13 were about 30 times more likely to achieve clinical benefit. Among patients in the nivolumab-first arm (arm A), tumor TIL clonality before treatment was associated with response (P = .04). Tumor T-cell fraction and clonality were correlated with PD-L1 staining and CD8+ T-cell counts, but not with mutational load. Within-arm analyses of tumor T-cell fraction were constrained by small sample sizes and reduced statistical power.

TCRbeta CDR3 regions were immunosequenced from genomic DNA with the immunoSEQ Assay. Before high-throughput sequencing, the genomic DNA was amplified using bias-controlled multiplex PCR. On the authors' methods: To quantify the absolute abundance of each unique TCRbeta CDR3 region, the sequences were collapsed and filtered. Clonality was defined as 1 minus Pielou's evenness and was calculated using productive rearrangements only. Tumor T-cell fraction was calculated by normalizing TCRbeta template counts to the amount of usable DNA, which was estimated from several housekeeping genes. A previously published method was used to identify clones with significantly greater frequencies in on-treatment samples than in baseline samples. Drawn from immuneACCESS, this table holds only the in-frame rearrangements with V and J called that TCRdb kept. Clones are partly lost; checked studies trace under half to an unresolved V gene and leave the rest unexplained. V and J calls and clone size are given by that table; D and trimming were obtained from the DNA. The sample data list approximately 2,500 clones, and 20% to 25% of these were observed just once. The ten largest clones add up to 24% of the sample.

The chain joins TRBV25-1 to TRBJ1-4, with the identity of the D gene unclear. The sequence was collected from a human donor with melanoma. Sequences were derived from tumor tissue (inferred from file names), sampled from a patient given nivolumab and ipilimumab in sequence. The CDR3 protein sequence reads: CASSRLFNEKLFF. The sequenced DNA: TGTGCCAGCAGTAGGTTATTTAATGAAAAACTGTTTTTT.